The 28 T cell receptor beta chains below all came from one sample that was sequenced in a study of blood T cell repertoires in COVID-19 (dated by TCRdb to the early 2020s). The library was produced with the immunoSEQ multiplex PCR assay. TCRdb re-hosts the immuneACCESS table, in-frame sequences only. Its copies lack some clones; in the studies checked, an unresolved V gene accounts for under half of them, and the cause for the rest is not known. Present in this sample are about 280,000 clones, 70% to 90% of which were seen just once. The top ten clonotypes cover about 6% of the sample. The sample consisted of PBMCs or T cells enriched from blood (not recorded which). The receptors come from a woman aged 40 to 50 who had recovered from COVID-19.

The V and J genes are TRBV10-3 and TRBJ2-7, with 7 bases matching TRBD2. V shed 2 bases, J shed 6 bases, and the junction held 10 bases outside the gene matches. The CDR3 totals 15 residues. CDR1 and CDR2 from the germline V gene are ENHRY and SYGVKD. For the CDR3, the DNA is TGTGCCATCAGTGAGAGTGGGGGAGGGAGCGCCGAGCAGTACTTC. This gives the protein CAISESGGGSAEQYF.

V usage is TRBV10-1 and J usage is TRBJ2-3; possible D gene TRBD2, 6 bases. Germline lookup yields CDR1 WNHNN and CDR2 SYGVQD (reference sequence). The V end was cut by 11 bases, the J end by 5 bases, with 17 bases between. This CDR3 comprises 13 residues. The CDR3 sequence: CAPPPGALDTQYF. DNA of the CDR3: TGCGCCCCACCCCCGGGAGCTCTAGATACGCAGTATTTT.

The chain has TRBV18 and TRBJ2-5, with D possibly matching TRBD2 (5 bases). The CDR3 covers 15 residues. Germline lookup yields CDR1 KGHSH and CDR2 LQKENI. Trimming pared 0 bases from V and 5 bases from J, leaving 13 bases between. CDR3 region: CASSPPETRGETQYF. CDR3 bases: TGTGCCAGCTCACCACCGGAAACTAGAGGGGAGACCCAGTACTTC.

The CDR3, as DNA: TGTGCCAGCAGTGCGGGACAGGGGGAGCCTCAGCCCCAGCATTTT. Protein: CASSAGQGEPQPQHF. This chain joins TRBV2 and TRBJ1-5; 11 nucleotides match TRBD1. Per the germline V gene, CDR1 is SNHLY and CDR2 is FYNNEI. This CDR3 has 15 amino acids. J lost 6 bases, V lost 4 bases, and 5 bases had no gene match.

The DNA of the CDR3 is TGTGCCAGCAGCCCCCACCAGGGCTACTCCTACGAGCAGTACTTC. Encoded protein: CASSPHQGYSYEQYF. The chain uses TRBV7-8 and TRBJ2-7; D perhaps matches TRBD1 (5 bases). The CDR3 runs to 15 residues. V lost 5 bases and J lost 0, with 14 bases in between. Germline CDR1 is SGHVS and CDR2 is FQNEAQ.

The rearrangement links TRBV7-9 to TRBJ2-5, with 13 bases matching TRBD2. The CDR3 has 17 amino acids. J was trimmed by 2 bases and V by 3 bases; bases with no gene match: 6. The V gene's germline CDR1 is SEHNR and CDR2 FQNEAQ (reference sequence). The CDR3 DNA sequence: TGTGCCAGCAGCTTTTGGACTAGCGGGAGAGGACAAGAGACCCAGTACTTC. The encoded protein is CASSFWTSGRGQETQYF.

Only one count was recorded for this clone. Other DNA sequences in this sample translate to the same CDR3. The chain has TRBV24-1 and TRBJ2-6, with D possibly matching TRBD1 (5 bases). Germline CDR1 and CDR2: KGHDR and SFDVKD. The CDR3 is 16 amino acids. V lost 5 bases and J 0 bases, leaving 10 bases between the germline ends. The CDR3: CATSARASSGANVLTF. In DNA form, the CDR3 reads TGTGCCACCAGTGCCAGGGCAAGCTCTGGGGCCAACGTCCTGACTTTC.

This chain joins TRBV25-1 and TRBJ1-2, with no clear D. The V end was cut by 1 base, the J end by 3 bases, with 9 bases between. Germline V CDR1 and CDR2: MGHDK, SYGVNS. This CDR3 comprises 14 residues. The CDR3 sequence: CASSELRGDYGYTF. Written as DNA, the CDR3 is TGTGCCAGCAGTGAATTGCGGGGTGACTATGGCTACACCTTC.

Notes on this clone: This sample includes further DNA sequences coding for the same CDR3. The CDR3 reads CASSLTVNTEAFF. In DNA, the CDR3 is TGTGCCAGCAGCTTGACAGTGAACACTGAAGCTTTCTTT. V usage is TRBV7-9 and J usage is TRBJ1-1; tentative D call: TRBD1 (5 bases). The V end was cut by 3 bases, the J end by 0 bases, with 5 bases between. The CDR3 is made up of 13 amino acids. Germline lookup yields CDR1 SEHNR and CDR2 FQNEAQ (reference sequence).

This clone came up a few times. The J gene is TRBJ1-1, the V gene TRBV19; TRBD1 matches 9 bases. The CDR3 runs to 16 residues. V was pared by 2 bases and J by 10 bases, with 14 bases of the junction left unmatched. Germline V gene sequence: CDR1 LNHDA, CDR2 SQIVND (reference sequence). In nucleotides, the CDR3 is TGTGCCAGTAGTATATCCGGGACAGGGAGCTCCAGGGGAGCTTTCTTT. This gives the protein CASSISGTGSSRGAFF.

For the CDR3, the DNA is TGTGCCAGCAGCCTGAGGGGGTACTACGAGCAGTACTTC. The encoded protein is CASSLRGYYEQYF. The rearrangement links TRBV28 to TRBJ2-7; D may be TRBD1 (6 bases). This CDR3 has 13 amino acids. Trimming left V 6 bases short and J 3 bases short, with 12 bases between. Germline values: CDR1 MDHEN, CDR2 SYDVKM.

This clone was recorded once. V usage is TRBV7-9 and J usage is TRBJ2-1, with unresolved D. V was trimmed by 0 bases and J by 7 bases, leaving 13 bases between them. Germline V gene data show CDR1 as SEHNR and CDR2 as FQNEAQ (reference sequence). This CDR3 region has 15 residues. The DNA of the CDR3 is TGTGCCAGCAGCTTAGCTGTCCCCTCTCGGAATGAGCAGTTCTTC. It encodes CASSLAVPSRNEQFF.

V and J are TRBV10-1 and TRBJ2-3; 8 bases map to TRBD2. The J segment lost 3 bases and the V segment lost 0 bases, leaving 8 bases of the junction unmatched. The CDR3 has 17 residues. The germline V gene has CDR1 WNHNN and CDR2 SYGVQD (reference sequence). This CDR3 reads CASSESMAGRATDTQYF. DNA for the CDR3: TGCGCCAGCAGTGAGTCGATGGCCGGGAGGGCAACAGATACGCAGTATTTT.

For the CDR3, the DNA is TGTGCCAGCAGCCTTGCGCTAGCGGGAGTTATAAACGAGCAGTACTTC. Protein: CASSLALAGVINEQYF. The J gene is TRBJ2-7, the V gene TRBV4-2, with 10 bases aligning to TRBD2. The CDR3 totals 16 residues. V lost 4 bases and J lost 5; bases outside the gene matches: 11. The germline V gene encodes CDR1 LGHNA and CDR2 YNFKEQ.

This clone was observed a handful of times. The rearrangement uses TRBV6-2 or TRBV6-3 and TRBJ2-5; tentative D call: TRBD1 (6 bases). Germline V gene lookup returns CDR1 MNHEY and CDR2 SVGEGT. Trimming left V 4 bases short and J 6 bases short, with 15 bases between. The CDR3 spans 14 residues. As DNA, the CDR3 is TGTGCCAGCAGTTTCGTCAGGGGCGTCCAGACCCAGTACTTC. Translated, it gives CASSFVRGVQTQYF.

The chain joins TRBV24-1 to TRBJ1-1; TRBD1 might be the D (6 bases). The V end lost 2 bases, the J end lost 0 bases, and 12 bases lay between the germline ends. Germline lookup yields CDR1 KGHDR and CDR2 SFDVKD. The CDR3 consists of 16 residues. The CDR3 DNA sequence: TGTGCCACCAGTGATTCACGAACAGGGTTGAACACTGAAGCTTTCTTT. It encodes CATSDSRTGLNTEAFF.

The CDR3 protein is CASTRDRGYEQYF. The CDR3 DNA reads TGTGCCAGCACCAGGGACAGGGGGTACGAGCAGTACTTC. V and J are TRBV12-3 or TRBV12-4 and TRBJ2-7; 11 positions agree with TRBD1. Trimming at V came to 7 bases and at J to 4 bases, leaving 3 bases not matched to a gene. This CDR3 spans 13 amino acids.

J is TRBJ2-5 and V is TRBV3-1 (or the pseudogene TRBV3-2); TRBD1 agrees at 8 bases. Germline V lookup: CDR1 LGHDT, CDR2 YNNKEL (reference sequence). V trimming: 4 bases; J trimming: 7 bases; junction bases outside the gene matches: 8. CDR3 size: 14 residues. The CDR3 region has the DNA TGTGCCAGCAGCCCCCCCCCAGGGGGCTGGACCCAGTACTTC. Protein: CASSPPPGGWTQYF.

The rearrangement uses TRBV29-1 and TRBJ1-2; D possibly corresponds to TRBD1 (6 bases). The germline CDR1 and CDR2 sequences are SQVTM and ANQGSEA. This CDR3 is built from 13 residues. V was clipped by 7 bases and J by 5 bases, with 17 bases between them. The CDR3 DNA reads as TGCAGCGCCGAAGGAGGGGGAGGGTATGGCTACACCTTC. Amino acid sequence: CSAEGGGGYGYTF.

The chain has TRBV3-1 (or the pseudogene TRBV3-2) and TRBJ2-7; weak D call: TRBD1 (6 bases). The CDR3 has 17 amino acids. Trimming took off 4 bases at V and 2 bases at J, with 21 bases between the two ends. Germline CDR1 reads LGHDT; CDR2 reads YNNKEL (reference sequence). In DNA, the CDR3 is TGTGCCAGCAGCCCAAGGGGGTCCCGACCCCGTCCCTACGAGCAGTACTTC. Protein: CASSPRGSRPRPYEQYF.

For this clone: Other DNA sequences within the sample encode an identical CDR3. This chain uses TRBV7-2 with TRBJ1-2, with D possibly being TRBD1 (6 bases). V lost 1 base, J lost 1 base, and 7 bases lay in between. Germline CDR1 and CDR2: SGHTA and FQGNSA. The CDR3 totals 14 residues. The CDR3 sequence is CASSLGRGNYGYTF. Written as DNA, the CDR3 is TGTGCCAGCAGCTTAGGCAGGGGTAACTATGGCTACACCTTC.

V is TRBV24-1 and J is TRBJ2-5; a possible D gene is TRBD2 (5 bases). V was shortened by 3 bases and J by 5 bases, with 12 bases between the two germline ends. The germline CDR1 and CDR2 sequences are KGHDR and SFDVKD. There are 14 residues in the CDR3. CDR3 nucleotide sequence: TGTGCCACCAGTGATGCCACTAGTCCGGAGACCCAGTACTTC. Translating gives CATSDATSPETQYF.

The J gene is TRBJ2-7, the V gene TRBV7-9, with TRBD2 identical over 10 bases. The CDR3 has 16 amino acids. V was pared by 4 bases and J by 5 bases, with 11 bases of the junction left unmatched. CDR1 SEHNR and CDR2 FQNEAQ come from the germline V gene (reference sequence). CDR3 sequence reads: CASSWGSGRADDEQYF. CDR3 sequence (DNA): TGTGCCAGCAGCTGGGGCAGCGGGAGGGCCGACGACGAGCAGTACTTC. The full variable domain, completed using reference TRBV7-9 and TRBJ2-7, is DTGVSQNPRHKITKRGQNVTFRCDPISEHNRLYWYRQTLGQGPEFLTYFQNEAQLEKSRLLSDRFSAERPKGSFSTLEIQRTEQGDSAMYLCASSWGSGRADDEQYFGPGTRLTVT.

The table lists this clone with a few counts. The chain couples TRBV18 to TRBJ2-7; 11 bases fit TRBD2. The CDR3 contains 16 residues. Germline CDR1 and CDR2: KGHSH and LQKENI. The J segment lost 1 base and the V segment lost 1 base, leaving 3 bases of the junction unmatched. CDR3 residues: CASSPQLAGDSYEQYF. The CDR3 nucleotides read TGTGCCAGCTCACCACAACTAGCGGGAGATTCCTACGAGCAGTACTTC.

In DNA form, the CDR3 reads TGTGCCAGCAGCAAGGGGATTTCCTACGAGCAGTACTTC. Amino acids: CASSKGISYEQYF. The gene calls are TRBV7-2 and TRBJ2-7; the D gene is possibly TRBD1 (5 bases). The CDR3 spans 13 residues. With 5 bases removed from V and 1 base from J, the gap between germline ends came to 9 bases. Germline CDR1 SGHTA, CDR2 FQGNSA.

The chain joins TRBV18 to TRBJ1-5; TRBD1 matches 11 bases. Germline loops: CDR1 KGHSH, CDR2 LQKENI. The CDR3 has 15 amino acids. V was pared by 6 bases and J by 6 bases, with 7 bases of the junction left unmatched. CDR3 nucleotide sequence: TGTGCCAGCTCTAGGACAGGGGGCGCTTCTCAGCCCCAGCATTTT. This sequence encodes CASSRTGGASQPQHF.

V and J are TRBV7-2 and TRBJ1-4; TRBD1 is a possible D gene (5 bases). Per the germline V gene, CDR1 is SGHTA and CDR2 is FQGNSA. This CDR3 comprises 15 residues. Between the trimmed V and J ends, which lost 2 bases and 1 base, there was a span of 8 bases. The CDR3: CASSLQGQTNEKLFF. The CDR3 coding sequence is TGTGCCAGCAGCTTACAGGGCCAAACTAATGAAAAACTGTTTTTT.

The chain recombines TRBV7-2 with TRBJ1-6; D uncertain. The CDR3 runs 15 residues. Germline V lookup: CDR1 SGHTA, CDR2 FQGNSA. V lost 4 bases and J lost 9, with 16 bases in between. CDR3 in DNA: TGTGCCAGCAGCTGGGAGTCCGCACCCGGTTCACCCCTCCACTTT. Its translation is CASSWESAPGSPLHF.